These T cell receptor beta chains were read from a single sample in a study of cytomegalovirus exposure and HLA in healthy donors. Produced via immunoSEQ multiplex PCR; TCRdb's table is partial and in-frame only. The listing records about 77,000 clones. The material sequenced was PBMCs. The origin of the receptors is a man aged 45-60 years in good health and CMV-seropositive. Each CDR3 is given with its conserved first and last residue. The D gene is left open where the match is weak.

d_gene	v_gene	j_gene	CDR3nt	CDR3aa
-	TRBV5-1	TRBJ1-3	TGCGCCAGCAGCCCGGTCGGTCCCTACTCTGGAAACACCATATATTTT	CASSPVGPYSGNTIYF
TRBD1	TRBV6-6	TRBJ1-5	TGTGCCACACATTCGGGACAGGGGCACAATCAGCCCCAGCATTTT	CATHSGQGHNQPQHF
TRBD1	TRBV28	TRBJ2-7	TGTGCCAGCAGTTGGGGGACAGGGTTGGGAAGAGGGTACTTC	CASSWGTGLGRGYF
TRBD2	TRBV10-3	TRBJ2-1	TGTGCCATCTCGGACAGACTAGCGGGAGGGAATGAGCAGTTCTTC	CAISDRLAGGNEQFF
-	TRBV4-1	TRBJ2-7	TGCGCCAGCAGCGAACAGGGGGGGAGCTCCTACGAGCAGTACTTC	CASSEQGGSSYEQYF
TRBD2	TRBV9	TRBJ2-6	TGTGCCAGCAGGCGGGAGGCTGGGGCCAACGTCCTGACTTTC	CASRREAGANVLTF
TRBD2	TRBV15	TRBJ2-7	TGTGCCACCAGCAGAGTAGCGGGCGACAGCAAGTACTTC	CATSRVAGDSKYF
-	TRBV19	TRBJ1-4	TGTGCCAGTAGTATAGTGCAGAATGGCATACCCGAACTGTTTTTT	CASSIVQNGIPELFF
TRBD2	TRBV5-8	TRBJ2-3	TGTGCCAGCACCCGACCGGGACTAGCGGGGGGTTGGACAGATACGCAGTATTTT	CASTRPGLAGGWTDTQYF
TRBD1	TRBV9	TRBJ1-4	TGTGCCAGCAGCCCCACGACAGGGTTTGATGAAAAACTGTTTTTT	CASSPTTGFDEKLFF
TRBD1	TRBV19	TRBJ1-5	TGTGCCAGTAGTAGACAGGGTACAAATCAGCCCCAGCATTTT	CASSRQGTNQPQHF
TRBD2	TRBV7-9	TRBJ2-1	TGTGCCAGCAGTTCCCAACGAGATAGCGGGAGTAGCATGGGTGAGCAGTTCTTC	CASSSQRDSGSSMGEQFF